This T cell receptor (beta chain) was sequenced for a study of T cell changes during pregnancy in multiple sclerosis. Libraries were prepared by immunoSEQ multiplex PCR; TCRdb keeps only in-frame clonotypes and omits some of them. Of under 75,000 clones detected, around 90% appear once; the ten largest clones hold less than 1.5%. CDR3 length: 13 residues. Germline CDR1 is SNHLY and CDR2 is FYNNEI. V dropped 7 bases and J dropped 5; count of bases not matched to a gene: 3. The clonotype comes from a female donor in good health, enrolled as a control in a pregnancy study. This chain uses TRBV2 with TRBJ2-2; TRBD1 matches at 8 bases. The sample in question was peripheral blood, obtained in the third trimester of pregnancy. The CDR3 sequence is CASKRTGTGELFF. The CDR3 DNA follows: TGTGCCAGCAAACGGACAGGGACCGGGGAGCTGTTTTTT.